These 18 T cell receptor beta chains came from one sample sequenced in a study of identifying expanded T cells in peripheral blood. Sequencing used immunoSEQ multiplex PCR; TCRdb keeps in-frame clones, though not all of them. The table shows tens of thousands of clones, with around 84% occurring only once. The sequenced sample was blood. The receptors derive from a person aged 18 to 75 in good health.

The chain links TRBV10-1 to TRBJ1-2, with unresolved D. Germline V CDR1 and CDR2: WNHNN, SYGVQD (reference sequence). The CDR3 totals 12 residues. Trimming pared 0 bases from V and 6 bases from J, leaving 5 bases between. The CDR3 reads CASSESTDGYTF. In nucleotides, the CDR3 is TGCGCCAGCAGTGAGTCGACGGATGGCTACACCTTC.

The rearrangement joins TRBV6-6 to TRBJ2-3; the D gene is possibly TRBD2 (6 bases). The CDR3 contains 14 residues. Germline CDR1 is MNHNY and CDR2 is SVGAGI (reference sequence). V shed 6 bases and J shed 4 bases, with 14 bases lying between them. CDR3 nucleotide sequence: TGTGCCAGCAGCCTCACTAGCAACTCAGATACGCAGTATTTT. It encodes CASSLTSNSDTQYF.

A word on this clone: At the DNA level, this CDR3 is encoded by other sequences in the same sample as well. This sequence joins TRBV7-9 and TRBJ2-4, with TRBD2 as a possible D gene (6 bases). The V end lost 1 base, the J end lost 0 bases, and 10 bases lay between the germline ends. The CDR3 is 16 amino acids. Germline V lookup: CDR1 SEHNR, CDR2 FQNEAQ (reference sequence). This CDR3 is CASSLGAGLAKNIQYF. CDR3 bases: TGTGCCAGCAGCTTAGGGGCGGGACTAGCCAAAAACATTCAGTACTTC. Full variable domain (remainder filled in from reference TRBV7-9 and TRBJ2-4): DTGVSQNPRHKITKRGQNVTFRCDPISEHNRLYWYRQTLGQGPEFLTYFQNEAQLEKSRLLSDRFSAERPKGSFSTLEIQRTEQGDSAMYLCASSLGAGLAKNIQYFGAGTRLSVL.

The chain employs TRBV28 and TRBJ2-7; no clear D gene. The germline V gene encodes CDR1 MDHEN and CDR2 SYDVKM. V shed 8 bases and J shed 1 base, with 6 bases lying between them. The CDR3 sequence is 11 residues long. CDR3 in DNA: TGTGCCAGCCGAGGTTCCTACGAGCAGTACTTC. It yields the protein CASRGSYEQYF.

This chain connects TRBV4-1 to TRBJ1-4, with 7 bases identical to TRBD1. Germline V CDR1 and CDR2: MGHRA, YSYEKL. V was clipped by 4 bases and J by 8 bases; unmatched bases: 10. The CDR3 loop spans 15 amino acids. This CDR3 is CASSLLRGQGEKLFF. CDR3 DNA: TGCGCCAGCAGCCTCCTTAGGGGGCAGGGGGAAAAACTGTTTTTT.

This clone was seen only once. The DNA for the CDR3 is TGTGCCAGCAGCGTCTTCCCGGATAGCGAGCAGTACTTC. This gives the protein CASSVFPDSEQYF. V gene TRBV9 combines with J gene TRBJ2-7; D is undetermined. This CDR3 has 13 amino acids. Germline-derived CDR1 and CDR2 are SGDLS and YYNGEE. The V and J ends lost 2 bases and 6 bases respectively, with 12 bases between them.

The V and J genes are TRBV28 and TRBJ1-3, with D possibly matching TRBD1 (5 bases). Germline V CDR1 and CDR2: MDHEN, SYDVKM. With 2 bases removed from V and 9 bases from J, the gap between germline ends came to 14 bases. The CDR3 length is 14 residues. The CDR3 loop is CASSLREGRGTIYF. The CDR3 nucleotides are TGTGCCAGCAGTTTAAGGGAGGGACGGGGCACCATATATTTT.

The CDR3 loop reads CASRRDSTGTYEQYF. CDR3 DNA: TGTGCCAGCAGAAGGGACTCCACCGGGACTTACGAGCAGTACTTC. The chain has TRBV2 and TRBJ2-7, with a possible D match to TRBD2 (6 bases). The CDR3 consists of 15 residues. V was cut by 6 bases and J by 4 bases, with 19 bases left in between. Germline V gene data show CDR1 as SNHLY and CDR2 as FYNNEI.

V gene TRBV5-1 combines with J gene TRBJ2-1, with a possible D match to TRBD2 (6 bases). Germline CDR1 SGHRS, CDR2 YFSETQ. The CDR3 is 14 residues long. The V end was cut by 3 bases, the J end by 4 bases, with 11 bases between. The DNA for the CDR3 is TGCGCCAGCAGCTATCCGGGACTTTACAATGAGCAGTTCTTC. Translated: CASSYPGLYNEQFF. The full variable domain, rest sourced from reference TRBV5-1 and TRBJ2-1, is KAGVTQTPRYLIKTRGQQVTLSCSPISGHRSVSWYQQTPGQGLQFLFEYFSETQRNKGNFPGRFSGRQFSNSRSEMNVSTLELGDSALYLCASSYPGLYNEQFFGPGTRLTVL.

This rearrangement joins TRBV14 to TRBJ1-1; no reliable D call. Germline CDR1 and CDR2: SGHDN and FVKESK. V was pared by 2 bases and J by 1 base, with 8 bases between. This CDR3 contains 14 residues. The CDR3 is CASSQFAGNTEAFF. The CDR3, as DNA: TGTGCCAGCAGCCAATTCGCGGGGAACACTGAAGCTTTCTTT.

The rearrangement joins TRBV7-2 to TRBJ2-1; TRBD2 matches 14 bases. CDR1 is SGHTA, CDR2 FQGNSA, per germline. The CDR3 consists of 15 residues. V gave up 5 bases and J gave up 7 bases; unmatched junction bases: 4. Written as DNA, the CDR3 is TGTGCCAGCAGCCGGGGACTAGCGGGAGCAAATGAGCAGTTCTTC. It codes for CASSRGLAGANEQFF.

This chain connects TRBV6-5 to TRBJ1-1; D ambiguous. This CDR3 region has 11 residues. The V end lost 5 bases, the J end lost 7 bases, and 8 bases lay between the germline ends. Germline V gene sequence: CDR1 MNHEY, CDR2 SVGAGI. The CDR3 loop is CASSKGFEAFF. CDR3 in DNA: TGTGCCAGCAGTAAGGGTTTTGAAGCTTTCTTT.

This rearrangement joins TRBV29-1 to TRBJ2-1; D call uncertain. V was trimmed by 3 bases and J by 5 bases, leaving 11 bases between them. This CDR3 contains 13 residues. Germline loops: CDR1 SQVTM, CDR2 ANQGSEA. CDR3 residues: CSVDRNRNNEQFF. DNA for the CDR3: TGCAGCGTTGATAGGAACAGAAACAATGAGCAGTTCTTC.

This chain links TRBV5-6 with TRBJ1-6, with 9 bases identical to TRBD1. V lost 3 bases to trimming and J lost 1 base; unmatched junction nucleotides: 5. The CDR3 consists of 17 residues. Germline CDR1 and CDR2: SGHDT and YYEEEE. Written as DNA, the CDR3 is TGTGCCAGCAGCTGGAGGACAGGGGAGTCCTATAATTCACCCCTCCACTTT. Its protein product is CASSWRTGESYNSPLHF.

This rearrangement joins TRBV10-3 to TRBJ2-7; 13 nucleotides align to TRBD2. Germline V gene lookup returns CDR1 ENHRY and CDR2 SYGVKD. V trimming: 7 bases; J trimming: 7 bases; junction bases outside the gene matches: 10. The CDR3 extends over 15 amino acids. This CDR3 reads CAITEGLAGAREQYF. The CDR3 bases are TGTGCCATCACCGAAGGACTAGCGGGAGCGAGGGAGCAGTACTTC.

The chain couples TRBV14 to TRBJ1-2, with 8 bases identical to TRBD1. The CDR3 loop spans 13 amino acids. Trimming removed 4 bases from V and 5 bases from J; junction bases left unmatched: 3. Germline V lookup: CDR1 SGHDN, CDR2 FVKESK. CDR3: CASSPGQVYGYTF. CDR3 nucleotide sequence: TGTGCCAGCAGCCCGGGACAGGTGTATGGCTACACCTTC.

The chain recombines TRBV28 with TRBJ2-7; perhaps D is TRBD1 or TRBD2 (6 bases each). Germline V gives CDR1 MDHEN, CDR2 SYDVKM. The CDR3 extends over 13 amino acids. V lost 3 bases and J 7 bases, leaving 13 bases between the germline ends. CDR3 sequence reads: CASSFWGAREQYF. CDR3 in DNA: TGTGCCAGCAGTTTTTGGGGGGCGCGAGAGCAGTACTTC. Based on the CDR3 plus reference TRBV28 and TRBJ2-7, the full variable domain is DVKVTQSSRYLVKRTGEKVFLECVQDMDHENMFWYRQDPGLGLRLIYFSYDVKMKEKGDIPEGYSVSREKKERFSLILESASTNQTSMYLCASSFWGAREQYFGPGTRLTVT.

This clone was seen just once. The V gene is TRBV28, the J gene TRBJ1-5, with D perhaps matching TRBD1 (6 bases). CDR1 is MDHEN, CDR2 SYDVKM, per germline. This CDR3 region has 16 residues. Trimming took off 3 bases at V and 2 bases at J, with 14 bases between the two ends. CDR3: CASSFQGGKGNQPQHF. The CDR3 DNA is TGTGCCAGCAGTTTTCAAGGGGGTAAAGGCAATCAGCCCCAGCATTTT.